The rows below give T cell receptor beta chains drawn from one sample of a study of blood T cell repertoires in COVID-19. Only in-frame clones appear in the TCRdb table, and some are missing; sequencing was by immunoSEQ multiplex PCR. Altogether approximately 61,000 clones are present, approximately 83% being singletons, with the ten largest covering roughly 10%. Source material: peripheral blood. All receptors derive from a man aged 45 to 65 with COVID-19, enrolled during active disease. The CDR3 runs from the conserved cysteine through the conserved F or W. The D gene is left open where the match is weak. A row's size may be missing; if present it is once, few, many or a size class.

TRBD2	15	.	TRBV9	TRBJ2-7	TGTGCCAGCAGCGTAGGACTAGCGCAACACTACGAGCAGTACTTC	CASSVGLAQHYEQYF
TRBD1	15	.	TRBV28	TRBJ1-1	TGTGCCAGCAGTCCACCCTACAGGGGAAACACTGAAGCTTTCTTT	CASSPPYRGNTEAFF
TRBD2	16	medium-sized	TRBV4-3	TRBJ2-7	TGCGCCAGCAGCCAAGAGTGGCTAGCGGGATCCTACGAGCAGTACTTC	CASSQEWLAGSYEQYF
TRBD1	15	.	TRBV18	TRBJ1-5	TGTGCCAGCTCAACGGGACAGGGGGGCAATCAGCCCCAGCATTTT	CASSTGQGGNQPQHF
TRBD1	13	once	TRBV5-1	TRBJ2-7	TGCGCCAGCAGACCGGGACAGGGGACGGAGCAGTACTTC	CASRPGQGTEQYF
.	14	.	TRBV6-5	TRBJ1-1	TGTGCCAGCAGTCGGACAGCCTCGAACACTGAAGCTTTCTTT	CASSRTASNTEAFF
.	13	.	TRBV7-3	TRBJ2-5	TGTGCCAGCAGCTCTACGTACCAAGAGACCCAGTACTTC	CASSSTYQETQYF
.	16	.	TRBV4-2	TRBJ2-3	TGTGCCAGCAGCCAAGATCGAGACAGCCTCACGGATACGCAGTATTTT	CASSQDRDSLTDTQYF
.	15	.	TRBV9	TRBJ1-6	TGTGCCAGCAGCGTAGAGGGACATCAGGGTTCACCCCTCCACTTT	CASSVEGHQGSPLHF
.	14	.	TRBV28	TRBJ1-5	TGTGCCAGCAGTTTTAAGGGGCCTTATCAGCCCCAGCATTTT	CASSFKGPYQPQHF
.	16	.	TRBV9	TRBJ2-7	TGTGCCAGCAGCGAGTTTGGCGGAAGAAGTCTCTACGAGCAGTACTTC	CASSEFGGRSLYEQYF
.	12	.	TRBV3-1/TRBV3-2	TRBJ1-3	TGTGCCAGCAGCCAAGCAGGAAACACCATATATTTT	CASSQAGNTIYF
.	15	once	TRBV6-5	TRBJ1-1	TGTGCCAGCAGGTCCAATCGGCGGGGGAGGACTGAAGCTTTCTTT	CASRSNRRGRTEAFF
.	15	.	TRBV7-8	TRBJ2-1	TGTGCCAGCAGCCAAAGCAGCGAGGCCTTCAATGAGCAGTTCTTC	CASSQSSEAFNEQFF
TRBD2	18	.	TRBV3-1/TRBV3-2	TRBJ2-3	TGTGCCAGCAGCCAAGATTGGCAACCGGGACTACACACAGATACGCAGTATTTT	CASSQDWQPGLHTDTQYF
.	14	.	TRBV5-4	TRBJ1-2	TGTGCTAGCAGCCCAGGTCAACTTAACTATGGCTACACCTTC	CASSPGQLNYGYTF
TRBD1	14	.	TRBV27	TRBJ1-4	TGTGCCAGCAGTCACAGGGGAGTTGGGGAAAAACTGTTTTTT	CASSHRGVGEKLFF
TRBD1	14	.	TRBV2	TRBJ1-5	TGTGCCAGCAGGGCGACAGGGGAAGCTCAGCCCCAGCATTTT	CASRATGEAQPQHF
.	16	.	TRBV24-1	TRBJ2-4	TGTGCCACCAGTGATTCGACAGCTAGGGGCAAAAACATTCAGTACTTC	CATSDSTARGKNIQYF
.	13	.	TRBV30	TRBJ2-6	TGTGCCTGGAGTGTACCCCTATTCAACGTCCTGACTTTC	CAWSVPLFNVLTF
.	15	.	TRBV6-2/TRBV6-3	TRBJ2-3	TGTGCCAGCAGTTACCCCTACCCCCCCACAGATACGCAGTATTTT	CASSYPYPPTDTQYF
.	14	.	TRBV28	TRBJ1-2	TGTGCCAGCAGTTTAGGACAGAACGCCTATGGCTACACCTTC	CASSLGQNAYGYTF
.	12	.	TRBV19	TRBJ1-1	TGTGCCAGTAGTATTGCCCCGGGGGAAGCTTTCTTT	CASSIAPGEAFF
TRBD2	16	.	TRBV28	TRBJ2-1	TGTGCCAGCAGTTTGGATAGCGGGCCACCCTACAATGAGCAGTTCTTC	CASSLDSGPPYNEQFF
TRBD1	13	.	TRBV30	TRBJ1-2	TGTGCCCTTCGGGGACAGGGCTTCTATGGCTACACCTTC	CALRGQGFYGYTF
TRBD1	15	.	TRBV4-2	TRBJ1-2	TGTGCCAGCAGCCCGGGACAGGGGAAATTTAAAGGCTACACCTTC	CASSPGQGKFKGYTF
.	15	.	TRBV19	TRBJ1-1	TGTGCCAGTAGTCTCGTTTTATATCGCGGGACTGAAGCTTTCTTT	CASSLVLYRGTEAFF
.	15	.	TRBV7-9	TRBJ1-2	TGTGCCAGCAGCGTGGACGGTATGGGGAGGGATGGCTACACCTTC	CASSVDGMGRDGYTF
TRBD1	15	few	TRBV6-2/TRBV6-3	TRBJ2-7	TGTGCCAGCAGTTACCGGCAGGGGGCATCCTACGAGCAGTACTTC	CASSYRQGASYEQYF
.	15	.	TRBV7-9	TRBJ1-1	TGTGCCAGCAGCTTAACAGGACACCCGAACACTGAAGCTTTCTTT	CASSLTGHPNTEAFF
.	14	few	TRBV25-1	TRBJ2-7	TGTGCCAGCACTGAAGAGGATTCCCCCTACGAGCAGTACTTC	CASTEEDSPYEQYF
TRBD1	14	.	TRBV19	TRBJ1-4	TGTGCCAGTAGCCGAGGGGGCTGGAATGAAAAACTGTTTTTT	CASSRGGWNEKLFF
TRBD1	12	.	TRBV6-5	TRBJ1-6	TGTGCCAGCAAGGAGGGGGCTTCACCCCTCCACTTT	CASKEGASPLHF
.	14	.	TRBV11-3	TRBJ1-1	TGTGCCAGCAGCTTAGATCGGGATGGGTCTGAAGCTTTCTTT	CASSLDRDGSEAFF
.	13	.	TRBV4-1	TRBJ1-3	TGCGCCAGCAGCAGGCCGGGAGGAAACACCATATATTTT	CASSRPGGNTIYF
.	15	.	TRBV4-1	TRBJ2-3	TGCGCCAGCAGCTGGGAGCTAGAAACGGCAATCACGCAGTATTTT	CASSWELETAITQYF
TRBD2	16	.	TRBV27	TRBJ2-2	TGTGCCAGCAGTCTCCGAGCGGGAGGAGTCACCGGGGAGCTGTTTTTT	CASSLRAGGVTGELFF
.	18	.	TRBV21-1	TRBJ2-2	TGTGCCAGCAGCAATACGGGAGGTTTTACGGGAGGGACCGGGGAGCTGTTTTTT	CASSNTGGFTGGTGELFF
.	15	.	TRBV18	TRBJ2-1	TGTGCCAGCTCACCGGCAAAGGCTAGTGGGGCTGAGCAGTTCTTC	CASSPAKASGAEQFF
.	15	few	TRBV7-3	TRBJ2-6	TGTGCCAGCAGCTCCCTGCGGTCTGGGGCCAACGTCCTGACTTTC	CASSSLRSGANVLTF
.	13	.	TRBV19	TRBJ1-6	TGTGCCAGTAGTATAGGAGGAGATTCACCCCTCCACTTT	CASSIGGDSPLHF
TRBD2	13	.	TRBV12-3/TRBV12-4	TRBJ2-1	TGTGCCAGCAGCCTTACTGCGGGAGTTGAGCAGTTCTTC	CASSLTAGVEQFF
.	15	.	TRBV28	TRBJ2-1	TGTGCCAGCAGTTCGCCGGGCCGCACGGGGAATGAGCAGTTCTTC	CASSSPGRTGNEQFF
TRBD1	18	.	TRBV10-2	TRBJ2-7	TGCGCCAGCAGGCCTGGACAGGGGTTCGGCGGGCTAGCCTACGAGCAGTACTTC	CASRPGQGFGGLAYEQYF
.	13	.	TRBV2	TRBJ2-1	TGTGCCAGCGGGCAGGGGACCTACAATGAGCAGTTCTTC	CASGQGTYNEQFF
TRBD1	15	.	TRBV2	TRBJ1-5	TGTGCCAGCAGGGCCGGACAGGTTAGCAATCAGCCCCAGCATTTT	CASRAGQVSNQPQHF
TRBD2	16	.	TRBV18	TRBJ2-1	TGTGCCAGCTCTTACCTAGCGGGAGGGCCCGACAATGAGCAGTTCTTC	CASSYLAGGPDNEQFF